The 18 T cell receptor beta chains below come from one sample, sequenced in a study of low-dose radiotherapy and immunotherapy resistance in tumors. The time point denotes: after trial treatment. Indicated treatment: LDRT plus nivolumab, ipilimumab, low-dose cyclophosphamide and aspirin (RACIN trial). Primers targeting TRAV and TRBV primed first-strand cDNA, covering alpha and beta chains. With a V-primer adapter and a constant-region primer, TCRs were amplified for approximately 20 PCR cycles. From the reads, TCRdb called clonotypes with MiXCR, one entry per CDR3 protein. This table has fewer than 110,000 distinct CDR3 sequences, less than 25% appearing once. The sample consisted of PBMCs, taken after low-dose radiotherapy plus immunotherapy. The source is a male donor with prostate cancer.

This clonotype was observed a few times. The CDR3 DNA sequence: TGTGCCAGCAGTTACTCGATTGATGGCTCCACCGGGGAGCTGTTTTTT. Its protein is CASSYSIDGSTGELFF. This sequence joins TRBV6-6 and TRBJ2-2; D unresolved. The V gene's germline CDR1 is MNHNY and CDR2 SVGAGI (reference sequence). This CDR3 is 16 amino acids long. Trimming took 0 bases from V and 4 from J, leaving 12 bases between them.

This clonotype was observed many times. The CDR3 here is CASSIGQRNGETQYF. CDR3 nucleotides: TGTGCCAGTAGTATCGGCCAGAGAAACGGGGAGACCCAGTACTTC. The chain recombines TRBV19 with TRBJ2-5; D not certain. The V gene lost 3 bases and the J gene lost 5 bases, with 16 bases spanning the gap. Per the germline V gene, CDR1 is LNHDA and CDR2 is SQIVND (reference sequence). This CDR3 contains 15 residues.

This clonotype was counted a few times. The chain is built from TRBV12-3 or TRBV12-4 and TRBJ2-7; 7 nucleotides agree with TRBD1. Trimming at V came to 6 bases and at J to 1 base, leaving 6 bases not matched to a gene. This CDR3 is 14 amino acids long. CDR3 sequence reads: CASSRDSRSYEQYF. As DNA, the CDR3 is TGTGCCAGCAGCCGGGACAGTCGATCCTACGAGCAGTACTTC.

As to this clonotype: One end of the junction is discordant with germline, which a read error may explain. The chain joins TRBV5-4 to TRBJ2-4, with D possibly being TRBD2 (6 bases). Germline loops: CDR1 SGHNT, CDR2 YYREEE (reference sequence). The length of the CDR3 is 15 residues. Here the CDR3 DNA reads TGTGCCAGCACCCCCGGGGGTAGCGCCAAAAGCATTCAGTACTTC. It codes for CASTPGGSAKSIQYF.

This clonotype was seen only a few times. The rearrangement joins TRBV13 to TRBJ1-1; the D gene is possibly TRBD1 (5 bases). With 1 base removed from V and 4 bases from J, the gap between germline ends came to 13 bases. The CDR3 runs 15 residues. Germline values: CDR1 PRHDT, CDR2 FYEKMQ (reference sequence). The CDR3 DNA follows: TGTGCCAGCAGCTTAGCGCAGGGTCGTGGCACTGAAGCTTTCTTT. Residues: CASSLAQGRGTEAFF.

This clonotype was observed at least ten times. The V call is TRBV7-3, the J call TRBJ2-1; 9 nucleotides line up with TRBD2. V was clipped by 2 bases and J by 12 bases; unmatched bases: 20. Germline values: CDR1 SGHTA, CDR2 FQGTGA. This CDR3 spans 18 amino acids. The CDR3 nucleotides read TGTGCCAGCAGCTTACGCGGCCCATCTCGCGGGGGGGGCGCCCGGCAGTTCTTC. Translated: CASSLRGPSRGGGARQFF.

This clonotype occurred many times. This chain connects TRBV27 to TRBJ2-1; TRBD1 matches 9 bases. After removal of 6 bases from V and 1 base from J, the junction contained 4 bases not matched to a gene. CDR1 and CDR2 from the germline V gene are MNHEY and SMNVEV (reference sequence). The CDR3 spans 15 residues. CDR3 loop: CASRGQGKSYNEQFF. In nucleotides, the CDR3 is TGTGCCAGCAGAGGACAGGGGAAATCCTACAATGAGCAGTTCTTC.

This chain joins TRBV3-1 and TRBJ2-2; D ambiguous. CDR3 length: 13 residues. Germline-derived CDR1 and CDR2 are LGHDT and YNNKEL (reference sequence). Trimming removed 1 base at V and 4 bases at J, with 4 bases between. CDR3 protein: CASSQGLTGELFF. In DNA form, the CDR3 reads TGTGCCAGCAGCCAAGGTCTCACCGGGGAGCTGTTTTTT.

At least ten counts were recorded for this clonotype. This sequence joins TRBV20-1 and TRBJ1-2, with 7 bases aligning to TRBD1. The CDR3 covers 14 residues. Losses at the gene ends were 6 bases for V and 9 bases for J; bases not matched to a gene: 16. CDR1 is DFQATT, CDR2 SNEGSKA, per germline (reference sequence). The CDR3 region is CSAPSAGGAVSYTF. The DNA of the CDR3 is TGCAGTGCCCCCTCAGCAGGGGGTGCGGTGAGCTACACCTTC.

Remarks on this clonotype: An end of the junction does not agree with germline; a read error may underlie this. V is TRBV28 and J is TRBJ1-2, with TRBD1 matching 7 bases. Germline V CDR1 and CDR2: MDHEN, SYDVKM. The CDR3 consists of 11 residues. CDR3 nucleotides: TGTGCCAGCAGTTTCAACAGGGGCTCAGTCTTC. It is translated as CASSFNRGSVF.

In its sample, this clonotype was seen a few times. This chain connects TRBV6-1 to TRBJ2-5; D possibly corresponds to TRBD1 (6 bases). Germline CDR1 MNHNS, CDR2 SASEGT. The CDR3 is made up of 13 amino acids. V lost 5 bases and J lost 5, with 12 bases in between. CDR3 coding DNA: TGTGCCAGCAGTACGAGCCAGGGGGAGACCCAGTACTTC. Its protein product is CASSTSQGETQYF.

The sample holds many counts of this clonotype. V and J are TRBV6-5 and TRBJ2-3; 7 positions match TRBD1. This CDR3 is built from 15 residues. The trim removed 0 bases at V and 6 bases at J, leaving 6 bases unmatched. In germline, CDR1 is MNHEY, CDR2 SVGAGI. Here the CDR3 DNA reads TGTGCCAGCAGTTACTCCGGACAGGAGAGGGATACGCAGTATTTT. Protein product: CASSYSGQERDTQYF.

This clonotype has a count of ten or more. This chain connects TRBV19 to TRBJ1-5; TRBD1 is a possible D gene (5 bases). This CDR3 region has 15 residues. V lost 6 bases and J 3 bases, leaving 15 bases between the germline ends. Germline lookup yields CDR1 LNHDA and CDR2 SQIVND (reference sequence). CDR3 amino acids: CASSTGTEHNQPQHF. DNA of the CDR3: TGTGCCAGTAGCACCGGGACGGAACACAATCAGCCCCAGCATTTT. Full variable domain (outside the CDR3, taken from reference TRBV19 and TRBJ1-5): DGGITQSPKYLFRKEGQNVTLSCEQNLNHDAMYWYRQDPGQGLRLIYYSQIVNDFQKGDIAEGYSVSREKKESFPLTVTSAQKNPTAFYLCASSTGTEHNQPQHFGDGTRLSIL.

The CDR3 protein is CSAKSGGPYNEQFF. The CDR3 DNA reads as TGCAGTGCAAAGAGCGGGGGCCCCTACAATGAGCAGTTCTTC. This rearrangement joins TRBV20-1 to TRBJ2-1, with TRBD2 matching 8 bases. The J segment lost 2 bases and the V segment lost 6 bases, leaving 6 bases of the junction unmatched. CDR1 and CDR2 (germline): DFQATT, SNEGSKA (reference sequence). This CDR3 has 14 amino acids.

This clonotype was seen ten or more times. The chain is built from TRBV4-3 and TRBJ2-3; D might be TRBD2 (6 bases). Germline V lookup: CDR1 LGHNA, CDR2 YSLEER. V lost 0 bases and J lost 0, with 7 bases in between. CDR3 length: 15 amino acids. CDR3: CASSQDGGSTDTQYF. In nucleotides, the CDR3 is TGCGCCAGCAGCCAAGACGGAGGGAGCACAGATACGCAGTATTTT.

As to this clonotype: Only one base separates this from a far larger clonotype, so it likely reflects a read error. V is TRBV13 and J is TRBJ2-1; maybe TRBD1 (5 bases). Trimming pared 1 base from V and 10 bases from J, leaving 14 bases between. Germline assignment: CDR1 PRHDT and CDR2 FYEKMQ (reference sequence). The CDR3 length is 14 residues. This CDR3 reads CASSLEAGSYEQFF. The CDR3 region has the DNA TGTGCCAGCAGCTTAGAGGCAGGGTCCTACGAGCAGTTCTTC.

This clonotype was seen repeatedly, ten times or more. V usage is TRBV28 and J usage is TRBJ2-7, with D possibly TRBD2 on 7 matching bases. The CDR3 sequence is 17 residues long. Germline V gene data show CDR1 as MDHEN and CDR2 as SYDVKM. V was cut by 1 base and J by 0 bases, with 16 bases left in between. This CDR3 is CASSLFRGDTYSYEQYF. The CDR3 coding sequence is TGTGCCAGCAGTTTATTTCGGGGGGACACATACTCCTACGAGCAGTACTTC.

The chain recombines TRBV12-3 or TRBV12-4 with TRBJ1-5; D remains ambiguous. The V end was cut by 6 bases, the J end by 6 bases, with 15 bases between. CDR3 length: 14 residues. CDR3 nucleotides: TGTGCCAGCAGCCTGACCTCTGAGTCTCAGCCCCAGCATTTT. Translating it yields CASSLTSESQPQHF.